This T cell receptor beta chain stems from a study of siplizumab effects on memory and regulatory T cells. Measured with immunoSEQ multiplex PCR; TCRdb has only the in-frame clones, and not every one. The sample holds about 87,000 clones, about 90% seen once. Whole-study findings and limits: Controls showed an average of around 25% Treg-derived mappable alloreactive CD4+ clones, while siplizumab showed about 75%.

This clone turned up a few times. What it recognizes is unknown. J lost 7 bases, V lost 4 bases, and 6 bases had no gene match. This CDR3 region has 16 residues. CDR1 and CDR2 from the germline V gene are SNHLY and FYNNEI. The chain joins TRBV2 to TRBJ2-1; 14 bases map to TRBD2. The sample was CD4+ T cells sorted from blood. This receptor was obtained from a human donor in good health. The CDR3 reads CASSGTSGRLKNEQFF. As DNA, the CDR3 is TGTGCCAGCAGTGGGACTAGCGGGAGGTTGAAGAATGAGCAGTTCTTC.